One sample yielded the 31 T cell receptor beta chains listed below, sequenced in a study of T cells in Graves' hyperthyroidism and ophthalmopathy. From RNA transcripts, TCR beta CDR3 regions were amplified. First-round RT-PCR targeting the TCR CDR3 was performed with the HTBI primer set. MiXCR was run by TCRdb on the multiplex PCR reads, yielding one entry per CDR3 protein. The data contain a few hundred thousand distinct CDR3 sequences, 17% of them seen just once; the ten biggest clones take up around 52%. Sequenced: blood. Source of these receptors: a woman between 45 and 60 years old with Graves' hyperthyroidism.

This clonotype has only a few counts. This chain connects TRBV13 to TRBJ1-4; perhaps TRBD1 as D (5 bases). Trimming cost V 0 bases and J 5 bases, with 16 bases left between them. The CDR3 loop spans 17 amino acids. Germline assignment: CDR1 PRHDT and CDR2 FYEKMQ (reference sequence). CDR3 protein: CASSLGQGGDWNEKLFF. The CDR3 DNA sequence: TGTGCCAGCAGCTTAGGGCAGGGAGGAGATTGGAATGAAAAACTGTTTTTT.

J is TRBJ1-5 and V is TRBV2; 9 nucleotides match TRBD1. The germline V gene encodes CDR1 SNHLY and CDR2 FYNNEI. The V gene end was trimmed by 2 bases and the J gene end by 3 bases; junction bases not matched to a gene: 8. CDR3 length: 17 residues. This chain's CDR3 is CASSEQGQGPFNQPQHF. The CDR3 DNA sequence: TGTGCCAGCAGTGAACAGGGACAGGGCCCTTTCAATCAGCCCCAGCATTTT.

Only a few counts were recorded for this clonotype. This chain uses TRBV2 with TRBJ1-3; weak D call: TRBD1 (5 bases). The CDR3 spans 15 residues. The germline V and J ends were trimmed by 7 bases and 0 bases, with 13 bases remaining between them. CDR1 is SNHLY, CDR2 FYNNEI, per germline. The CDR3 loop reads CASTPGTGSGNTIYF. CDR3 DNA sequence: TGTGCCAGCACCCCCGGGACGGGCTCTGGAAACACCATATATTTT.

This clonotype showed up many times. V is TRBV29-1 and J is TRBJ2-7; 8 nucleotides match TRBD1. This CDR3 is built from 16 residues. CDR1 is SQVTM, CDR2 ANQGSEA, per germline. V dropped 0 bases and J dropped 7; count of bases not matched to a gene: 14. This CDR3 is CSVEEDRSRGLEEQYF. CDR3 bases: TGCAGCGTTGAAGAGGATAGGAGCAGGGGGCTAGAAGAGCAGTACTTC.

This clonotype occurred many times. The V and J genes are TRBV12-3 or TRBV12-4 and TRBJ1-5; perhaps TRBD1 as D (5 bases). The CDR3 covers 16 residues. V was shortened by 3 bases and J by 4 bases, with 16 bases between the two germline ends. In DNA, the CDR3 is TGTGCCAGCAGTTTCGCGGGGTCAGGGCAGAATCAGCCCCAGCATTTT. Protein product: CASSFAGSGQNQPQHF.

Many counts were recorded for this clonotype. The chain employs TRBV28 and TRBJ2-7, with D possibly TRBD2 on 5 matching bases. Germline CDR1 MDHEN, CDR2 SYDVKM. The CDR3 spans 12 residues. V was pared by 7 bases and J by 2 bases, with 9 bases between. The CDR3 spells CASIGGAYEQYF. CDR3 DNA: TGTGCCAGCATCGGAGGAGCCTACGAGCAGTACTTC. The variable domain in full, with the rest retrieved from reference TRBV28 and TRBJ2-7, is DVKVTQSSRYLVKRTGEKVFLECVQDMDHENMFWYRQDPGLGLRLIYFSYDVKMKEKGDIPEGYSVSREKKERFSLILESASTNQTSMYLCASIGGAYEQYFGPGTRLTVT.

This clonotype was seen ten or more times. The chain carries TRBV6-5 and TRBJ1-1; no definite D call. V lost 1 base to trimming and J lost 5 bases, with 17 bases between them. The CDR3 spans 16 residues. Germline CDR1 reads MNHEY; CDR2 reads SVGAGI. As DNA, the CDR3 is TGTGCCAGCAGTTACTACCACAGTCCCGCGGGTACTGAAGCTTTCTTT. Protein: CASSYYHSPAGTEAFF.

This clonotype was detected a few times. The V and J genes are TRBV7-9 and TRBJ2-1; 7 bases are shared with TRBD2. CDR3 size: 14 residues. Germline assignment: CDR1 SEHNR and CDR2 FQNEAQ (reference sequence). V lost 1 base and J lost 5; bases outside the gene matches: 2. This chain's CDR3 is CASSLGTRHNEQFF. Here the CDR3 DNA reads TGTGCCAGCAGCTTAGGGACTAGGCACAATGAGCAGTTCTTC. Full variable domain (missing parts from reference TRBV7-9 and TRBJ2-1): DTGVSQNPRHKITKRGQNVTFRCDPISEHNRLYWYRQTLGQGPEFLTYFQNEAQLEKSRLLSDRFSAERPKGSFSTLEIQRTEQGDSAMYLCASSLGTRHNEQFFGPGTRLTVL.

There are many counts of this clonotype. The gene calls are TRBV2 and TRBJ1-5; D uncertain. Deletions cut 8 bases from V and 2 bases from J, with 16 bases between. The length of the CDR3 is 15 residues. Germline CDR1 and CDR2: SNHLY and FYNNEI. CDR3 sequence reads: CASVNSIGGNQPQHF. The CDR3 coding sequence is TGTGCCAGCGTTAATAGCATTGGGGGCAATCAGCCCCAGCATTTT.

V usage is TRBV19 and J usage is TRBJ2-7; maybe TRBD1 (6 bases). The CDR3 contains 14 residues. Germline assignment: CDR1 LNHDA and CDR2 SQIVND (reference sequence). Trimming removed 7 bases at V and 0 bases at J, with 13 bases between. CDR3 amino acids: CASNRDTSSYEQYF. CDR3 bases: TGTGCCAGTAACCGGGACACGAGCTCCTACGAGCAGTACTTC.

This clonotype was counted many times. This chain links TRBV7-2 with TRBJ2-1, with D hard to call. The CDR3 sequence is 14 residues long. Germline V gene data show CDR1 as SGHTA and CDR2 as FQGNSA. Trimming took off 0 bases at V and 6 bases at J, with 9 bases between the two ends. The CDR3 here is CASSLAPASNEQFF. CDR3 DNA sequence: TGTGCCAGCAGCTTAGCGCCTGCTAGCAATGAGCAGTTCTTC.

This clonotype was observed a handful of times. The chain uses TRBV15 and TRBJ1-5; D is unresolved. V gave up 1 base and J gave up 7 bases, with 11 bases separating them. The CDR3 loop spans 14 amino acids. Per the germline V gene, CDR1 is LNHNV and CDR2 is YYDKDF (reference sequence). The chain's CDR3 is CATSRGTARQPQHF. CDR3 in DNA: TGTGCCACCAGCAGAGGCACGGCGAGACAGCCCCAGCATTTT.

This clonotype was counted at least ten times. At one end the junction does not follow the germline gene, possibly because of a read error. V usage is TRBV11-3 and J usage is TRBJ2-7, with TRBD2 matching 13 bases. Per germline, CDR1 SGHNT and CDR2 YENEEA. The CDR3 spans 16 residues. CDR3: CASSVEGGLAGFEQYF. CDR3 sequence (DNA): TGTGCCAGCAGCGTAGAGGGGGGACTAGCGGGATTCGAGCAGTACTTC.

The J gene is TRBJ2-1, the V gene TRBV30, with 8 positions matching TRBD2. The V gene end was trimmed by 3 bases and the J gene end by 1 base; junction bases not matched to a gene: 8. The CDR3 covers 16 residues. Germline-derived CDR1 and CDR2 are GTSNPN and SVGIG (reference sequence). CDR3 sequence reads: CAWRAISGVSYNEQFF. The CDR3 DNA reads TGTGCCTGGAGAGCGATTAGCGGGGTGTCCTACAATGAGCAGTTCTTC.

This clonotype has at least ten counts. CDR3 in amino acids: CASSDSSAGELFF. In nucleotides, the CDR3 is TGTGCCAGCTCTGATTCGAGCGCCGGGGAGCTGTTTTTT. This chain joins TRBV7-3 and TRBJ2-2; D gene uncertain. The CDR3 loop spans 13 amino acids. Germline V gives CDR1 SGHTA, CDR2 FQGTGA. V lost 8 bases to trimming and J lost 6 bases, with 13 bases between them.

This clonotype was seen at least ten times. J is TRBJ2-3 and V is TRBV12-3 or TRBV12-4, with TRBD2 as a possible D gene (6 bases). The ends were cut back, 6 bases at V and 7 bases at J, with 11 bases in the middle. The CDR3 covers 12 residues. In DNA form, the CDR3 reads TGTGCCAGCAGCTGGGGGGAGTATACGCAGTATTTT. Protein: CASSWGEYTQYF.

The genes are TRBV20-1 and TRBJ1-5; TRBD1 aligns across 9 bases. Per the germline V gene, CDR1 is DFQATT and CDR2 is SNEGSKA (reference sequence). J lost 7 bases, V lost 2 bases, and 21 bases had no gene match. The CDR3 sequence is 19 residues long. CDR3 loop: CSARSGQGQGLGAYQPQHF. The CDR3 DNA is TGCAGTGCTAGATCGGGACAGGGCCAGGGGTTGGGGGCCTACCAGCCCCAGCATTTT.

CDR3 region: CASSPSRTGQNTEAFF. The CDR3 nucleotides are TGTGCCAGCAGCCCTTCGAGGACAGGGCAGAACACTGAAGCTTTCTTT. This rearrangement joins TRBV5-4 to TRBJ1-1; TRBD1 aligns across 8 bases. J gave up 1 base and V 4 bases, and 9 bases lay outside the gene matches. The CDR3 length is 16 residues. Germline lookup yields CDR1 SGHNT and CDR2 YYREEE (reference sequence).

This clonotype was seen at least ten times. The chain has TRBV27 and TRBJ2-3; 8 bases are shared with TRBD2. Germline V gene data show CDR1 as MNHEY and CDR2 as SMNVEV (reference sequence). The CDR3 contains 16 residues. The trim removed 4 bases at V and 5 bases at J, leaving 11 bases unmatched. The CDR3, as DNA: TGTGCCAGCAGTTCCCTTCCGGGAGGGCCTGGAGATACGCAGTATTTT. Protein sequence: CASSSLPGGPGDTQYF.

This clonotype was detected ten times or more. The chain is built from TRBV24-1 and TRBJ1-5; no firm D call. CDR3 length: 13 amino acids. V was cut by 8 bases and J by 3 bases, with 10 bases left in between. The germline V gene encodes CDR1 KGHDR and CDR2 SFDVKD. The CDR3 nucleotides are TGTGCCACCAATCCAGCAGTCAATCAGCCCCAGCATTTT. This codes for CATNPAVNQPQHF.

This clonotype was counted many times. The rearrangement joins TRBV20-1 to TRBJ2-5; 13 nucleotides align to TRBD2. This CDR3 comprises 14 residues. The trim removed 5 bases at V and 5 bases at J, leaving 5 bases unmatched. Looked up from germline, CDR1 is DFQATT and CDR2 is SNEGSKA (reference sequence). CDR3 coding DNA: TGCAGTGCTCCCCGGACTAGCGGGAGTGAGACCCAGTACTTC. It specifies CSAPRTSGSETQYF.

This clonotype was seen many times. The chain couples TRBV12-5 to TRBJ1-1; D gene uncertain. Trimming pared 0 bases from V and 5 bases from J, leaving 16 bases between. The CDR3 loop spans 16 amino acids. CDR1 and CDR2 (germline): LGHNT, FRNRAP. The DNA for the CDR3 is TGTGCTAGTGGTTTGGTAGGTAAAAAGGTTTTTACTGAAGCTTTCTTT. Residues: CASGLVGKKVFTEAFF.

In its sample, this clonotype was seen many times. The V gene is TRBV7-2, the J gene TRBJ2-5; D is uncertain. V gave up 1 base and J gave up 7 bases, with 7 bases separating them. Looked up from germline, CDR1 is SGHTA and CDR2 is FQGNSA. CDR3 length: 12 residues. The DNA for the CDR3 is TGTGCCAGCAGCTTAGGGGTTGGGACCCAGTACTTC. Its protein is CASSLGVGTQYF.

This clonotype was seen at least ten times. This chain connects TRBV5-5 to TRBJ2-1; a possible D gene is TRBD2 (6 bases). CDR1 is SGHKS, CDR2 YYEKEE, per germline (reference sequence). Between the trimmed V and J ends, which lost 1 base and 5 bases, there was a span of 13 bases. The CDR3 loop spans 15 amino acids. The CDR3 region is CASSLRASVHNEQFF. In DNA, the CDR3 is TGTGCCAGCAGCTTGCGGGCTAGCGTTCACAATGAGCAGTTCTTC.

This clonotype was picked up many times. The rearrangement uses TRBV28 and TRBJ1-1; TRBD1 agrees at 7 bases. Germline V CDR1 and CDR2: MDHEN, SYDVKM. After removal of 8 bases from V and 10 bases from J, the junction contained 13 bases not matched to a gene. The CDR3 length is 13 residues. Written as DNA, the CDR3 is TGTGCCAGCGACTCTGACAGGGTGTGGGGAGCTTTCTTT. Residues: CASDSDRVWGAFF.

This clonotype was observed many times. This chain uses TRBV6-6 with TRBJ2-7; D not certain. Germline CDR1 is MNHNY and CDR2 is SVGAGI (reference sequence). Trimming removed 0 bases from V and 2 bases from J, with 14 bases in between. CDR3 length equals 16 residues. Here the CDR3 reads CASSYSVSRRAYEQYF. The CDR3 coding sequence is TGTGCCAGCAGTTACTCGGTCTCCCGAAGGGCCTACGAGCAGTACTTC.

This clonotype was seen many times. The CDR3 loop is CASSFGGGDNYGYTF. The CDR3 nucleotides are TGTGCCAGCAGTTTTGGAGGGGGCGATAACTATGGCTACACCTTC. The chain carries TRBV28 and TRBJ1-2, with TRBD1 matching over 7 bases. This CDR3 is 15 amino acids long. V lost 3 bases, J lost 1 base, and 5 bases stayed unmatched. The V gene's germline CDR1 is MDHEN and CDR2 SYDVKM.

This clonotype was seen at least ten times. V and J are TRBV6-1 and TRBJ2-5; D call uncertain. Germline V gene sequence: CDR1 MNHNS, CDR2 SASEGT. The length of the CDR3 is 15 residues. Trimming pared 4 bases from V and 3 bases from J, leaving 15 bases between. CDR3 sequence: CASSATLWVEETQYF. CDR3 coding DNA: TGTGCCAGCAGTGCCACATTGTGGGTCGAAGAGACCCAGTACTTC.

The V gene is TRBV29-1, the J gene TRBJ1-4, with TRBD1 as a possible D gene (6 bases). Germline V lookup: CDR1 SQVTM, CDR2 ANQGSEA. V was cut by 5 bases and J by 3 bases, with 16 bases left in between. CDR3 length: 15 amino acids. Here the CDR3 reads CSVTGWGAANEKLFF. The CDR3 nucleotides are TGCAGCGTTACAGGGTGGGGGGCGGCTAATGAAAAACTGTTTTTT.

This clonotype was observed at least ten times. The chain joins TRBV5-1 to TRBJ1-2, with a possible D match to TRBD1 (5 bases). The CDR3 sequence is 13 residues long. Germline V gene sequence: CDR1 SGHRS, CDR2 YFSETQ. Trimming shortened V by 4 bases and J by 1 base, and 8 bases separated the two germline ends. The CDR3, as DNA: TGCGCCAGCAGCGAAGGGGTTAACTATGGCTACACCTTC. Protein: CASSEGVNYGYTF.

This chain links TRBV30 with TRBJ1-5; TRBD1 matches at 8 bases. Looked up from germline, CDR1 is GTSNPN and CDR2 is SVGIG (reference sequence). CDR3 length equals 13 residues. V was clipped by 2 bases and J by 6 bases; unmatched bases: 3. The CDR3 protein is CAWSRTGFQPQHF. CDR3 coding DNA: TGTGCCTGGAGTAGGACAGGGTTTCAGCCCCAGCATTTT.